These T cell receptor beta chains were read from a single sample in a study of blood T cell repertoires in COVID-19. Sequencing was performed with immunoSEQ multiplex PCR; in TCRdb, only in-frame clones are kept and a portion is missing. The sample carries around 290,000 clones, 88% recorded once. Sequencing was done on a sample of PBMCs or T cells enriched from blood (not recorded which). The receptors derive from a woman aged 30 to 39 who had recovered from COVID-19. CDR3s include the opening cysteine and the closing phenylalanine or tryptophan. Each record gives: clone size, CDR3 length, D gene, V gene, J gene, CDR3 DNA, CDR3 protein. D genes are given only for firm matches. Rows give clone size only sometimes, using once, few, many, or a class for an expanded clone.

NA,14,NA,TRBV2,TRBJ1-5,TGTGCCAGCAGCACGGAAACAGGGATACAGCCCCAGCATTTT,CASSTETGIQPQHF
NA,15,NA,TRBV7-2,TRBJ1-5,TGTGCCAGCAGCGAGGGGACACCTAGCAATCAGCCCCAGCATTTT,CASSEGTPSNQPQHF
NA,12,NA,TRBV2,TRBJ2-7,TGTGCCAGCAGTGTCGGGGGGCACGAGCAGTACTTC,CASSVGGHEQYF
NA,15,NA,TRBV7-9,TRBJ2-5,TGTGCCAGCAGCTTAGGAACCGAGATCCAAGAGACCCAGTACTTC,CASSLGTEIQETQYF
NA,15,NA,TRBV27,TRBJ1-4,TGTGCCACCCGGGGAGGGGGACGCTATAATGAAAAACTGTTTTTT,CATRGGGRYNEKLFF
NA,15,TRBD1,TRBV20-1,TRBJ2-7,TGCAGTGCTAGTAATCCGGGACAGTTCTCCTACGAGCAGTACTTC,CSASNPGQFSYEQYF
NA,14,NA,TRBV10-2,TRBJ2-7,TGCGCCAGCAGTGAAAGGGGGTTAAACTACGAGCAGTACTTC,CASSERGLNYEQYF
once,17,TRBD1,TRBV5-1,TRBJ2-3,TGCGCCAGCAGCCCGGGACAGCCGATTACTAGCACAGATACGCAGTATTTT,CASSPGQPITSTDTQYF
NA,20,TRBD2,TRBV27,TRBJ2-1,TGTGCCAGCAGTTTATCAGTAGCGGGGGGGTACCTTCCTCGCGACAATGAGCAGTTCTTC,CASSLSVAGGYLPRDNEQFF
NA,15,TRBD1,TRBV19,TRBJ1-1,TGTGCCAGTATTAGGCCGACAGGGTTGAGCCCTGAAGCTTTCTTT,CASIRPTGLSPEAFF
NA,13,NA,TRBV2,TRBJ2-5,TGTGCCAGCAGTGTAGGAGGGGGCGAGACCCAGTACTTC,CASSVGGGETQYF
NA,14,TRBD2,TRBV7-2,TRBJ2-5,TGTGCCAGCCATCTAGCGGGGGTCCAAGAGACCCAGTACTTC,CASHLAGVQETQYF